The clone carrying this T cell receptor beta chain was observed at least ten times. Its target is not known. These data originate in a study of T-cell memory formation after mild COVID-19. Overall study results and limits: Clones contracting across day 15 to 85 had a balanced CD4/CD8 profile; later expanding clones leaned CD4+.

MiXCR, applied by TCRdb to the 5' RACE reads, yields one record per CDR3 protein. This table holds some 450,000 distinct CDR3 sequences, 20% found once. This CDR3 spans 15 amino acids. V was trimmed by 4 bases and J by 7 bases, leaving 16 bases between them. The germline CDR1 and CDR2 sequences are LGHDT and YNNKEL (reference sequence). This rearrangement joins TRBV3-1 to TRBJ2-2; tentatively, D is TRBD2 (5 bases). The sample was PBMCs or a T cell subset sorted from them (not recorded which). This clonotype was sampled from an adult woman who had mild COVID-19 (a few samples of this study predate the infection). Cell type and time point are not known. The CDR3 nucleotides are TGTGCCAGCAGCCTTGGGAGTGGGGAACACGGGGAGCTGTTTTTT. Amino acid sequence: CASSLGSGEHGELFF.